This TCR beta chain stems from a study of blood T cell repertoires in COVID-19. Germline CDR1 MNHNY, CDR2 SVGAGI (reference sequence). This CDR3 contains 16 residues. With V trimmed by 5 bases and J by 2 bases, 10 bases remained unmatched. Sequencing was performed with immunoSEQ multiplex PCR; in TCRdb, only in-frame clones are kept and a portion is missing. The sample holds about 140,000 clones, about three quarters seen once. This chain connects TRBV6-6 to TRBJ2-7, with TRBD1 matching over 9 bases. Sequencing used peripheral blood. This TCR was recovered from a woman older than 75 with active or convalescent COVID-19. CDR3 DNA sequence: TGTGCCAGCAGTGCCACGCCGGGACAGGGTCCCTACGAGCAGTACTTC. As protein: CASSATPGQGPYEQYF.